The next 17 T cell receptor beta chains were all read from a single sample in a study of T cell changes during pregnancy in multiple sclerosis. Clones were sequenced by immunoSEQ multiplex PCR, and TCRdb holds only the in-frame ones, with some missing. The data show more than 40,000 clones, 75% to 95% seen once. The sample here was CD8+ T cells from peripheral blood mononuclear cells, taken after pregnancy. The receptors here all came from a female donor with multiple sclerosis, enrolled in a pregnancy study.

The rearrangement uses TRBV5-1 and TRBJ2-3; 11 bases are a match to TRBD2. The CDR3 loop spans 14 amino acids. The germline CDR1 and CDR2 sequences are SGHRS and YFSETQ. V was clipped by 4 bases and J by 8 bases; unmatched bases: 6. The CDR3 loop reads CASSVTSGRGTQYF. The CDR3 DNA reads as TGCGCCAGCAGCGTAACTAGCGGGAGAGGTACGCAGTATTTT.

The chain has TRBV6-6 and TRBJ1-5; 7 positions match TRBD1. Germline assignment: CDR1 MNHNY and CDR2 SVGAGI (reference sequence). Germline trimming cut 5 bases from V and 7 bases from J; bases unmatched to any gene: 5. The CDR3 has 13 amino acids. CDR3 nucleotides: TGTGCCAGCAGTGGACAGGTCGGACAGCCCCAGCATTTT. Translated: CASSGQVGQPQHF.

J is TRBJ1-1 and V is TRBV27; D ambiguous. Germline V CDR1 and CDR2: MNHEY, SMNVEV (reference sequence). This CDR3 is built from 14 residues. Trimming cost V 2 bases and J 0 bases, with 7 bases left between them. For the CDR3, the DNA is TGTGCCAGCAGTTTAAACGGGGTGAACACTGAAGCTTTCTTT. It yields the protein CASSLNGVNTEAFF.

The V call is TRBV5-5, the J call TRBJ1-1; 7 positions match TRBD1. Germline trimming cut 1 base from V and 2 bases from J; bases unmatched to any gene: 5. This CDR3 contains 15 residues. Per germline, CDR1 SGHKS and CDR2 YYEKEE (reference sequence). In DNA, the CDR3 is TGTGCCAGCAGCTTGTACAGGGGCTTAAACACTGAAGCTTTCTTT. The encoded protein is CASSLYRGLNTEAFF.

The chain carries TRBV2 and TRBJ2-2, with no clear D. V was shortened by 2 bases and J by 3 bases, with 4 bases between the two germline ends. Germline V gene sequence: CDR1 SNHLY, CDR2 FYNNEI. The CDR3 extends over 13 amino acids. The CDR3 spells CASSERDTGELFF. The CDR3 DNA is TGTGCCAGCAGTGAACGAGACACCGGGGAGCTGTTTTTT. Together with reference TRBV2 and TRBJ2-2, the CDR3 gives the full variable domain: EPEVTQTPSHQVTQMGQEVILRCVPISNHLYFYWYRQILGQKVEFLVSFYNNEISEKSEIFDDQFSVERPDGSNFTLKIRSTKLEDSAMYFCASSERDTGELFFGEGSRLTVL.

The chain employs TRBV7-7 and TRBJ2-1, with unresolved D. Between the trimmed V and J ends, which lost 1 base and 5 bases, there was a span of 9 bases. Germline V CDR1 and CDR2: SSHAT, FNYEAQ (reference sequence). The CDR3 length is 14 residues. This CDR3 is CASSLGAANNEQFF. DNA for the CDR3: TGTGCCAGCAGCTTAGGGGCAGCTAACAATGAGCAGTTCTTC.

CDR3 bases: TGCGCCAGCAGCCAAGAGAGGACAGGAGCCTTCTCCTATAATTCACCCCTCCACTTT. Its protein is CASSQERTGAFSYNSPLHF. The chain recombines TRBV4-3 with TRBJ1-6; 7 nucleotides align to TRBD1. In germline, CDR1 is LGHNA, CDR2 YSLEER. The CDR3 spans 19 residues. V trimming: 0 bases; J trimming: 0 bases; junction bases outside the gene matches: 8.

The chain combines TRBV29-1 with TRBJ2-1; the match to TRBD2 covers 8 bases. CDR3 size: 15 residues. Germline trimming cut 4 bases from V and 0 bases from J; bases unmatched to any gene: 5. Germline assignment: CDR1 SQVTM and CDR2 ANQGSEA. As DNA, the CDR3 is TGCAGCGTTGGACCGGGGGGGAGCTCCTACAATGAGCAGTTCTTC. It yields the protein CSVGPGGSSYNEQFF.

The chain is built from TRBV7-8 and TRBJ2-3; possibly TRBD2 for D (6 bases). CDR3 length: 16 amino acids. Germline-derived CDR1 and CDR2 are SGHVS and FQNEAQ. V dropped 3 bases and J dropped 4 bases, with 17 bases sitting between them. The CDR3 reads CASSFSSAGVSDTQYF. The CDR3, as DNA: TGTGCCAGCAGCTTTTCTTCAGCGGGCGTTTCAGATACGCAGTATTTT.

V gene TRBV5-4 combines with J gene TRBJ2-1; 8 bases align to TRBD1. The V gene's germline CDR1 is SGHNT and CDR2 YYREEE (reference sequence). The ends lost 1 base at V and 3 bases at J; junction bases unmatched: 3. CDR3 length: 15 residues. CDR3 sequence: CASSLTGGFYNEQFF. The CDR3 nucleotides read TGTGCCAGCAGCTTGACAGGGGGTTTCTACAATGAGCAGTTCTTC. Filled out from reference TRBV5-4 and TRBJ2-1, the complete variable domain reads ETGVTQSPTHLIKTRGQQVTLRCSSQSGHNTVSWYQQALGQGPQFIFQYYREEENGRGNFPPRFSGLQFPNYSSELNVNALELDDSALYLCASSLTGGFYNEQFFGPGTRLTVL.

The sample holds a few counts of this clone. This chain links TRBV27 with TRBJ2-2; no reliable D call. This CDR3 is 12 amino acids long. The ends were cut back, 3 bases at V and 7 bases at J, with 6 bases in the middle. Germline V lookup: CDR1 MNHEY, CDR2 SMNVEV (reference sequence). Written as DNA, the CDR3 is TGTGCCAGCAGTTTTCATGTCGGGGAGCTGTTTTTT. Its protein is CASSFHVGELFF.

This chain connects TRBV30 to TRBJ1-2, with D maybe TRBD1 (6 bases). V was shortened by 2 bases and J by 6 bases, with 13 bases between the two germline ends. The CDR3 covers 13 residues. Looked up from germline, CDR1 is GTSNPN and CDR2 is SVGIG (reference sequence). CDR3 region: CAWSLGGAHGYTF. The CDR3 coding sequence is TGTGCCTGGAGTCTGGGGGGGGCACATGGCTACACCTTC.

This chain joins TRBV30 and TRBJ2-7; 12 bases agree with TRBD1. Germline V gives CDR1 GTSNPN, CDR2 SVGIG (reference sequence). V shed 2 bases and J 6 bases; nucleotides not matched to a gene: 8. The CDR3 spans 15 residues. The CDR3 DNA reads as TGTGCCTGGAGTCCGGGACAGGGGGCCGAGGGCGAGCAGTACTTC. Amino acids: CAWSPGQGAEGEQYF.

This CDR3 is CASSESQSDGRGTEAFF. CDR3 DNA: TGTGCCAGCAGTGAATCCCAATCGGACGGCAGGGGCACTGAAGCTTTCTTT. The chain carries TRBV6-1 and TRBJ1-1, with D tentatively TRBD1 (6 bases). The CDR3 is 17 residues long. The germline V gene encodes CDR1 MNHNS and CDR2 SASEGT. V was pared by 2 bases and J by 4 bases, with 20 bases between.

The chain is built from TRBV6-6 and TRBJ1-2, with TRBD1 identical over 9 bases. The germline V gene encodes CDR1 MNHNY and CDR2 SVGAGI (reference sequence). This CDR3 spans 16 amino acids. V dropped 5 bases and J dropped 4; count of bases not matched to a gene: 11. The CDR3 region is CASSLQTGGNIYGYTF. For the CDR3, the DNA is TGTGCCAGCAGTCTCCAGACAGGGGGTAATATCTATGGCTACACCTTC.

In nucleotides, the CDR3 is TGCGCCAGCAGTCAAGTACCGGGACTAGCAGACCACGAGCAGTACTTC. It is translated as CASSQVPGLADHEQYF. The chain joins TRBV10-1 to TRBJ2-7; 9 bases are shared with TRBD2. There are 16 residues in the CDR3. V gave up 5 bases and J gave up 5 bases; unmatched junction bases: 13. Germline V CDR1 and CDR2: WNHNN, SYGVQD (reference sequence).

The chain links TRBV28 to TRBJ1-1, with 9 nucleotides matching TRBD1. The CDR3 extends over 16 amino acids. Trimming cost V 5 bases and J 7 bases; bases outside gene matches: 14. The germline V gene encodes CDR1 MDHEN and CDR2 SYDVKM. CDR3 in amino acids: CASSLTDPGQGNEAFF. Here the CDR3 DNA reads TGTGCCAGCAGTCTAACAGACCCGGGACAGGGTAATGAAGCTTTCTTT.